Sequencing of this T cell receptor beta chain was carried out in a study of cytomegalovirus exposure and HLA in healthy donors. General study results and limits: Analysis was carried out at a later point, and it linked a missense DCLRE1C variant to TCR beta V- and J-gene trimming.

This clone is categorized as medium-sized (0.01 to 0.1%). Its specificity is not known. Germline assignment: CDR1 ENHRY and CDR2 SYGVKD. V was cut by 10 bases and J by 4 bases, with 14 bases left in between. CDR3 length: 13 amino acids. The PCR contained 60 Vbeta and 13 Jbeta primers. Assay used: immunoSEQ multiplex PCR; TCRdb lists only in-frame clones, some missing. The table lists around 130,000 clones, around 77% of them singletons, with approximately 5% in the top ten. The gene calls are TRBV10-3 and TRBJ1-5; D remains unclear. The TCR originated in a young man in good health and CMV-seronegative. Sequencing input: PBMCs. CDR3 bases: TGTGCCACCGGGATCCGGGAGAATCAGCCCCAGCATTTT. This sequence encodes CATGIRENQPQHF.